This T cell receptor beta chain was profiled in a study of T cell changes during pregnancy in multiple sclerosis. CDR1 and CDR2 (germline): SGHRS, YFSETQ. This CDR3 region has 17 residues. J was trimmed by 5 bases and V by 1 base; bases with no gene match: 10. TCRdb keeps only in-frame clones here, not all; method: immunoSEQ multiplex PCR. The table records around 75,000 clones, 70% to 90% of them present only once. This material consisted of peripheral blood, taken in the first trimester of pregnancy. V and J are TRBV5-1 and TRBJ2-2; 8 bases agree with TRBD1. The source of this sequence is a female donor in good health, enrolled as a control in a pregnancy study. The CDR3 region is CASSLSGTGGGTGELFF. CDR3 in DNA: TGCGCCAGCAGCTTGAGCGGCACAGGGGGAGGAACCGGGGAGCTGTTTTTT. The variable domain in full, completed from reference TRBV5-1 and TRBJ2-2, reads KAGVTQTPRYLIKTRGQQVTLSCSPISGHRSVSWYQQTPGQGLQFLFEYFSETQRNKGNFPGRFSGRQFSNSRSEMNVSTLELGDSALYLCASSLSGTGGGTGELFFGEGSRLTVL.